This T cell receptor (beta chain) derives from a study of neurological immune-mediated disorders. This clonotype was detected many times. Its cognate antigen is unknown. Trimming cost V 2 bases and J 5 bases, with 10 bases left between them. CDR1 DFQATT and CDR2 SNEGSKA come from the germline V gene (reference sequence). CDR3 length equals 13 residues. The study, taken as a whole, reports: No expanded-clone CDR3 amino acid sequence recurred across subjects, suggesting private TCR-beta repertoires.

The output of every sequencing run, over 160 million TCR-beta sequences, came from 15-18 subjects. TCRdb ran MiXCR on the 5' RACE reads and lists one entry per CDR3 protein. The data contain about 46,000 distinct CDR3 sequences, just over 3% of them seen just once; the ten biggest clones take up over 13%. What was sequenced was PBMCs. The sequence was collected from a woman between 50 and 59 years old with multiple sclerosis. This chain joins TRBV20-1 and TRBJ2-1; D is ambiguous. The CDR3 reads CSARFPGDNEQFF. DNA of the CDR3: TGCAGTGCTAGATTCCCAGGAGACAATGAGCAGTTCTTC.